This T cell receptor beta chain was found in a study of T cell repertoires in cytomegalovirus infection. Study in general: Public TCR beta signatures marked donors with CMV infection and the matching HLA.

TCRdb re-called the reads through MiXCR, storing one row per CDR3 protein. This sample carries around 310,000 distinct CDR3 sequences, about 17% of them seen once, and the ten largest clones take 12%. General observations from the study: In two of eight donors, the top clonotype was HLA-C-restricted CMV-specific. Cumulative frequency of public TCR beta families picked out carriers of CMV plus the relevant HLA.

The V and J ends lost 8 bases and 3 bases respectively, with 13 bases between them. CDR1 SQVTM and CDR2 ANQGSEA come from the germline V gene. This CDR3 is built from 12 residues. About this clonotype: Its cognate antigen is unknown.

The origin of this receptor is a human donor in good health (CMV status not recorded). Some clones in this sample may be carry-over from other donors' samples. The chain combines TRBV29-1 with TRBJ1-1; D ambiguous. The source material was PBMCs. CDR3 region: CSYQVGDTEAFF. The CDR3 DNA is TGCAGCTATCAAGTAGGCGACACTGAAGCTTTCTTT. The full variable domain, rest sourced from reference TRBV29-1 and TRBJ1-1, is SAVISQKPSRDICQRGTSLTIQCQVDSQVTMMFWYRQQPGQSLTLIATANQGSEATYESGFVIDKFPISRPNLTFSTLTVSNMSPEDSSIYLCSYQVGDTEAFFGQGTRLTVV.